This TCR beta chain was documented in a study of blood T cell repertoires in COVID-19. Per the germline V gene, CDR1 is SGHRS and CDR2 is YFSETQ. The CDR3 is 16 residues long. Trimming removed 0 bases at V and 1 base at J, with 13 bases between. The protocol was immunoSEQ multiplex PCR, while the TCRdb copy is restricted to in-frame clones and leaves out a portion. The sample consists of about 160,000 clones, approximately 88% of them appearing once. Sample: peripheral blood. The chain recombines TRBV5-1 with TRBJ1-1; TRBD1 is a possible D gene (6 bases). This clonotype originated in a man between 65 and 85 years old with acute or convalescent COVID-19. This CDR3 reads CASSLGLGAGNTEAFF. CDR3 DNA: TGCGCCAGCAGCTTGGGTTTGGGGGCGGGGAACACTGAAGCTTTCTTT.